The 25 T cell receptor beta chains listed next were all sequenced from one sample in a study of T cell responses to AZD1222 COVID-19 vaccine. The table came from immunoSEQ multiplex PCR; TCRdb's copy has only in-frame clones and leaves some out. The table lists approximately 170,000 clones, approximately 90% of them singletons. The material was peripheral blood, obtained on day 0 of AZD1222 vaccination. Receptor source: an adult in good health.

J is TRBJ1-5 and V is TRBV28, with D possibly being TRBD1 (6 bases). This CDR3 region has 14 residues. Germline loops: CDR1 MDHEN, CDR2 SYDVKM. Trimming stripped 7 bases from V and 5 bases from J, with 15 bases between. The CDR3 protein is CASKPRGLDQPQHF. The CDR3 DNA follows: TGTGCCAGCAAGCCACGGGGGCTGGATCAGCCCCAGCATTTT.

The chain joins TRBV30 to TRBJ1-1; D unclear. Germline V CDR1 and CDR2: GTSNPN, SVGIG (reference sequence). This CDR3 comprises 13 residues. Trimming left V 3 bases short and J 3 bases short, with 11 bases between. This CDR3 is CAWSRTGHTEAFF. CDR3 in DNA: TGTGCCTGGAGCCGCACTGGGCACACTGAAGCTTTCTTT.

The J gene is TRBJ1-2, the V gene TRBV5-6; D call uncertain. V was cut by 5 bases and J by 2 bases, with 4 bases left in between. From germline, CDR1 is SGHDT and CDR2 YYEEEE. This CDR3 region has 11 residues. CDR3 region: CASRDNYGYTF. The CDR3 bases are TGTGCCAGCAGGGACAACTATGGCTACACCTTC.

This clone showed up just once. The chain employs TRBV7-8 and TRBJ2-5, with D perhaps matching TRBD1 or TRBD2 (6 bases each). Germline V gene sequence: CDR1 SGHVS, CDR2 FQNEAQ. The V end lost 3 bases, the J end lost 5 bases, and 16 bases lay between the germline ends. This CDR3 is built from 15 residues. CDR3 DNA sequence: TGTGCCAGCAGCTTCCGGGGGCGTTTGAGGGAGACCCAGTACTTC. Protein product: CASSFRGRLRETQYF. The variable domain in full, completed from reference TRBV7-8 and TRBJ2-5, reads GAGVSQSPRYKVAKRGQDVALRCDPISGHVSLFWYQQALGQGPEFLTYFQNEAQLDKSGLPSDRFFAERPEGSVSTLKIQRTQQEDSAVYLCASSFRGRLRETQYFGPGTRLLVL.

This clone was picked up one time. The CDR3 coding sequence is TGTGCCAGCAGTTTGCCGGGACTAAAGCTCTATGGCTACACCTTC. Translated: CASSLPGLKLYGYTF. The rearrangement uses TRBV28 and TRBJ1-2; D may be TRBD1 (5 bases). The V and J ends lost 3 bases and 4 bases respectively, with 15 bases between them. The CDR3 sequence is 15 residues long. Germline V gene lookup returns CDR1 MDHEN and CDR2 SYDVKM.

The rearrangement links TRBV6-5 to TRBJ2-1; 7 positions agree with TRBD2. Germline V gene data show CDR1 as MNHEY and CDR2 as SVGAGI. The trim removed 5 bases at V and 2 bases at J, leaving 3 bases unmatched. The CDR3 contains 14 residues. CDR3 sequence: CASSLAVTYNEQFF. CDR3 nucleotide sequence: TGTGCCAGCAGTCTAGCGGTTACCTACAATGAGCAGTTCTTC.

This chain links TRBV10-1 with TRBJ2-1, with 9 bases aligning to TRBD1. This CDR3 contains 12 residues. The germline V gene has CDR1 WNHNN and CDR2 SYGVQD (reference sequence). Trimming removed 8 bases from V and 7 bases from J; junction bases left unmatched: 3. The CDR3 DNA reads as TGCGCCAGCGGGACAGGGTCGAATGAGCAGTTCTTC. It codes for CASGTGSNEQFF.

In its sample, this clone was seen once. V gene TRBV9 combines with J gene TRBJ1-1, with D possibly TRBD1 on 6 matching bases. Germline-derived CDR1 and CDR2 are SGDLS and YYNGEE. With 8 bases removed from V and 3 bases from J, the gap between germline ends came to 14 bases. This CDR3 region has 13 residues. DNA of the CDR3: TGTGCCAGTACCCAGGGGAAGGACACTGAAGCTTTCTTT. Amino acid sequence: CASTQGKDTEAFF. The full variable domain, with the rest looked up from reference TRBV9 and TRBJ1-1, is DSGVTQTPKHLITATGQRVTLRCSPRSGDLSVYWYQQSLDQGLQFLIQYYNGEERAKGNILERFSAQQFPDLHSELNLSSLELGDSALYFCASTQGKDTEAFFGQGTRLTVV.

This clone was counted between two and nine times. CDR3 loop: CASSSGASDEKLFF. The CDR3 coding sequence is TGTGCCAGTAGTAGCGGGGCCTCGGACGAAAAACTGTTTTTT. J is TRBJ1-4 and V is TRBV19, with D possibly being TRBD1 (5 bases). The V gene's germline CDR1 is LNHDA and CDR2 SQIVND (reference sequence). With 4 bases removed from V and 8 bases from J, the gap between germline ends came to 14 bases. This CDR3 has 14 residues.

The rearrangement joins TRBV30 to TRBJ2-3; 9 bases agree with TRBD2. CDR1 GTSNPN and CDR2 SVGIG come from the germline V gene (reference sequence). CDR3 size: 14 residues. V dropped 2 bases and J dropped 6; count of bases not matched to a gene: 6. CDR3 in amino acids: CAWSLSGSIDTQYF. The CDR3 nucleotides are TGTGCCTGGAGTCTTAGCGGGAGTATTGATACGCAGTATTTT.

V usage is TRBV3-1 (or the pseudogene TRBV3-2) and J usage is TRBJ2-7; D not certain. V was pared by 5 bases and J by 0 bases, with 5 bases between. The CDR3 spans 12 residues. CDR1 and CDR2 (germline): LGHDT, YNNKEL (reference sequence). The CDR3 loop reads CASSGISYEQYF. CDR3 in DNA: TGTGCCAGCAGCGGAATCTCCTACGAGCAGTACTTC.

J is TRBJ1-2 and V is TRBV12-3 or TRBV12-4; D is uncertain. Trimming stripped 3 bases from V and 7 bases from J, with 3 bases between. This CDR3 has 10 amino acids. The CDR3 here is CASSFLGYTF. CDR3 coding DNA: TGTGCCAGCAGTTTTCTTGGCTACACCTTC.

The J gene is TRBJ2-1, the V gene TRBV28; D is possibly TRBD2 (6 bases). Trimming removed 2 bases from V and 4 bases from J, with 9 bases in between. Germline V gene lookup returns CDR1 MDHEN and CDR2 SYDVKM. This CDR3 has 14 residues. CDR3 sequence: CASSLIGGYNEQFF. The CDR3 DNA follows: TGTGCCAGCAGTTTAATCGGAGGGTACAATGAGCAGTTCTTC.

This rearrangement joins TRBV2 to TRBJ1-5, with D uncertain. Trimming removed 3 bases from V and 4 bases from J, with 7 bases in between. This CDR3 has 13 amino acids. The germline CDR1 and CDR2 sequences are SNHLY and FYNNEI. CDR3 coding DNA: TGTGCCAGCAGTGACAGCCTGAATCAGCCCCAGCATTTT. It yields the protein CASSDSLNQPQHF.

The chain uses TRBV27 and TRBJ1-1, with D hard to call. Germline CDR1 reads MNHEY; CDR2 reads SMNVEV (reference sequence). The CDR3 consists of 14 residues. Trimming took off 4 bases at V and 1 base at J, with 10 bases between the two ends. CDR3 coding DNA: TGTGCCAGCAGTTCCCCCCCCAGGAACACTGAAGCTTTCTTT. Translated, it gives CASSSPPRNTEAFF.

The J gene is TRBJ2-1, the V gene TRBV5-4; the match to TRBD2 covers 9 bases. Germline trimming cut 2 bases from V and 5 bases from J; bases unmatched to any gene: 8. The CDR3 has 16 amino acids. CDR1 is SGHNT, CDR2 YYREEE, per germline (reference sequence). CDR3 bases: TGTGCCAGCAGCTTCTTAGCGGGAGCGGTTCACAATGAGCAGTTCTTC. Amino acid sequence: CASSFLAGAVHNEQFF.

The chain combines TRBV29-1 with TRBJ2-1; 11 bases are a match to TRBD2. With 4 bases clipped from V and 8 bases from J, the junction kept 4 bases outside the gene matches. Germline CDR1 reads SQVTM; CDR2 reads ANQGSEA. The CDR3 length is 13 residues. The DNA of the CDR3 is TGCAGCGTTGTAACTAGCGGGAGTTATGAGCAGTTCTTC. Protein product: CSVVTSGSYEQFF.

The chain has TRBV5-5 and TRBJ2-7, with D perhaps TRBD1 (6 bases). This CDR3 region has 16 residues. V was pared by 0 bases and J by 3 bases, with 16 bases between. Germline lookup yields CDR1 SGHKS and CDR2 YYEKEE (reference sequence). DNA for the CDR3: TGTGCCAGCAGCTTGGCCGGGACACCACCTATCTACGAGCAGTACTTC. This translates into CASSLAGTPPIYEQYF.

This rearrangement joins TRBV5-5 to TRBJ2-7; the match to TRBD1 covers 7 bases. Germline CDR1 SGHKS, CDR2 YYEKEE (reference sequence). The CDR3 extends over 14 amino acids. The V and J ends lost 1 base and 8 bases, in that order; junction bases with no gene match: 9. The DNA of the CDR3 is TGTGCCAGCAGCTTGATGGGGACAGTTAAAAAGCAGTACTTC. Its protein is CASSLMGTVKKQYF.

The V call is TRBV19, the J call TRBJ2-1, with unresolved D. This CDR3 comprises 13 residues. Germline-derived CDR1 and CDR2 are LNHDA and SQIVND (reference sequence). The V end was cut by 10 bases, the J end by 6 bases, with 16 bases between. The CDR3 spells CATRKVPGNEQFF. In DNA form, the CDR3 reads TGTGCCACCCGGAAAGTACCAGGCAATGAGCAGTTCTTC.

The rearrangement links TRBV28 to TRBJ1-2, with D perhaps matching TRBD1 (5 bases). The germline V gene has CDR1 MDHEN and CDR2 SYDVKM. The CDR3 length is 13 residues. The V gene lost 5 bases and the J gene lost 5 bases, with 12 bases spanning the gap. The CDR3 DNA sequence: TGTGCCAGCAGTAGAAGGGACGGGTATGGCTACACCTTC. This codes for CASSRRDGYGYTF.

The rearrangement uses TRBV4-2 and TRBJ2-3, with 8 positions matching TRBD2. Germline V gives CDR1 LGHNA, CDR2 YNFKEQ. V shed 0 bases and J 2 bases; nucleotides not matched to a gene: 7. CDR3 size: 17 residues. CDR3 coding DNA: TGTGCCAGCAGCCAAGAAGGGAGCGGGGGTACCACAGATACGCAGTATTTT. Translated, it gives CASSQEGSGGTTDTQYF.

V usage is TRBV7-7 and J usage is TRBJ2-1; 11 bases align to TRBD2. In germline, CDR1 is SSHAT, CDR2 FNYEAQ (reference sequence). The CDR3 is 15 residues long. CDR3 loop: CASSPLSTSGVEQFF. CDR3 nucleotide sequence: TGTGCTAGCTCCCCTTTATCGACTAGCGGGGTTGAGCAGTTCTTC. The entire variable domain, with the rest obtained from reference TRBV7-7 and TRBJ2-1, is as follows: GAGVSQSPRYKVTKRGQDVTLRCDPISSHATLYWYQQALGQGPEFLTYFNYEAQPDKSGLPSDRFSAERPEGSISTLTIQRTEQRDSAMYRCASSPLSTSGVEQFFGPGTRLTVL.

The CDR3 spells CASGLVRETQYF. The CDR3 DNA follows: TGTGCTAGTGGTTTGGTACGGGAGACCCAGTACTTC. The gene calls are TRBV12-5 and TRBJ2-5, with D uncertain. This CDR3 region has 12 residues. The V end lost 0 bases, the J end lost 5 bases, and 4 bases lay between the germline ends. Per the germline V gene, CDR1 is LGHNT and CDR2 is FRNRAP.

The J gene is TRBJ1-2, the V gene TRBV6-5; TRBD1 agrees at 7 bases. Germline CDR1 is MNHEY and CDR2 is SVGAGI. J gave up 0 bases and V 4 bases, and 8 bases lay outside the gene matches. This CDR3 comprises 16 residues. DNA for the CDR3: TGTGCCAGCAGTTTCTCGACAGGGAAAGCTAACTATGGCTACACCTTC. Translation: CASSFSTGKANYGYTF.